This TCR beta chain was sequenced for a study of blood T cell repertoires in COVID-19. This clone was found once. Profiling relied on immunoSEQ multiplex PCR, and the TCRdb table lists in-frame clones only, not all of them. This sample carries roughly 290,000 clones, around four fifths of them seen once, and the ten largest clones take 4% to 5%. Germline V gene sequence: CDR1 MNHEY, CDR2 SVGEGT. The CDR3 runs to 16 residues. V trimming: 6 bases; J trimming: 3 bases; junction bases outside the gene matches: 9. The sequence came from a woman aged 50 to 60 with active or convalescent COVID-19. The V gene is TRBV6-2 or TRBV6-3, the J gene TRBJ2-1, with 9 bases identical to TRBD2. Sequenced material: peripheral blood. The CDR3 spells CASSQGRGGGYNEQFF. In DNA, the CDR3 is TGTGCCAGCAGCCAGGGGCGCGGGGGGGGCTACAATGAGCAGTTCTTC.